The next 3 T cell receptor beta chains were all read from a single sample in a study of blood T cell repertoires in COVID-19. Profiling relied on immunoSEQ multiplex PCR, and the TCRdb table lists in-frame clones only, not all of them. This repertoire shows about 320,000 clones, 85% found once; its top ten account for over 1.5%. Sequencing input: PBMCs or T cells enriched from blood (not recorded which). The receptors originated from a woman in her twenties or thirties who had been exposed to COVID-19.

V gene TRBV2 combines with J gene TRBJ1-2, with 9 bases aligning to TRBD1. The CDR3 runs to 14 residues. CDR1 and CDR2 from the germline V gene are SNHLY and FYNNEI. With V trimmed by 6 bases and J by 3 bases, 5 bases remained unmatched. In nucleotides, the CDR3 is TGTGCCAGCAGGGGACAGGGCGAACACTATGGCTACACCTTC. It yields the protein CASRGQGEHYGYTF.

The chain couples TRBV19 to TRBJ1-2; TRBD1 might be the D (5 bases). The CDR3 has 13 amino acids. The V and J ends lost 8 bases and 2 bases respectively, with 12 bases between them. From germline, CDR1 is LNHDA and CDR2 SQIVND (reference sequence). For the CDR3, the DNA is TGTGCCAGTGCCGACAGCGACAACTATGGCTACACCTTC. Its protein is CASADSDNYGYTF.

This clone was picked up one time. The chain employs TRBV2 and TRBJ2-7; TRBD1 matches 7 bases. CDR1 and CDR2 (germline): SNHLY, FYNNEI. V shed 8 bases and J 7 bases; nucleotides not matched to a gene: 5. The CDR3 is made up of 11 amino acids. The CDR3 loop is CASSGGGEQYF. In DNA, the CDR3 is TGTGCCAGCTCAGGGGGTGGGGAGCAGTACTTC.